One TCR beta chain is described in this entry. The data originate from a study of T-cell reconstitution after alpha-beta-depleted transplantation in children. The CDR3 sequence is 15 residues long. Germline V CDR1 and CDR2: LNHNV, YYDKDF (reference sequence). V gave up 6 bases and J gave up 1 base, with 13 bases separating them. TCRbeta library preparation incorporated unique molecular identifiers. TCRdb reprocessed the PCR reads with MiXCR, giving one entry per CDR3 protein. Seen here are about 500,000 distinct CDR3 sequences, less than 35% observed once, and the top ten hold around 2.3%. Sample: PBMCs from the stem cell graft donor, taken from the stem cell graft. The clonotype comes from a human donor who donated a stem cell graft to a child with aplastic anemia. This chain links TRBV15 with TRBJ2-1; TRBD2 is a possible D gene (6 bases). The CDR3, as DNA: TGTGCCACCAGACTTCAGCGGGCTTCCTACAATGAGCAGTTCTTC. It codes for CATRLQRASYNEQFF. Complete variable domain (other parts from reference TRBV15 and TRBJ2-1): DAMVIQNPRYQVTQFGKPVTLSCSQTLNHNVMYWYQQKSSQAPKLLFHYYDKDFNNEADTPDNFQSRRPNTSFCFLDIRSPGLGDTAMYLCATRLQRASYNEQFFGPGTRLTVL.